The T cell receptor (beta chain) under discussion was sequenced for a study of shared clonotypes between healthy human individuals. This CDR3 has 15 amino acids. TCRdb keeps only in-frame clones here, not all; method: immunoSEQ multiplex PCR. The table records about 600,000 clones, approximately 97% of them present only once. The specimen was naive CD4+ T cells sorted from blood. Subset reported: CD45RA+ positively selected. This TCR was recovered from a woman aged 30 to 39 in good health. V is TRBV12-1 and J is TRBJ2-1; the table gives TRBD2 as D, unverified against the DNA. TRBV12-1 is a documented pseudogene. CDR3 region: CASSLGLPTQKEQFF. The CDR3 DNA reads as TGTGCCAGCAGCCTTGGACTACCCACCCAAAAGGAGCAGTTCTTC.